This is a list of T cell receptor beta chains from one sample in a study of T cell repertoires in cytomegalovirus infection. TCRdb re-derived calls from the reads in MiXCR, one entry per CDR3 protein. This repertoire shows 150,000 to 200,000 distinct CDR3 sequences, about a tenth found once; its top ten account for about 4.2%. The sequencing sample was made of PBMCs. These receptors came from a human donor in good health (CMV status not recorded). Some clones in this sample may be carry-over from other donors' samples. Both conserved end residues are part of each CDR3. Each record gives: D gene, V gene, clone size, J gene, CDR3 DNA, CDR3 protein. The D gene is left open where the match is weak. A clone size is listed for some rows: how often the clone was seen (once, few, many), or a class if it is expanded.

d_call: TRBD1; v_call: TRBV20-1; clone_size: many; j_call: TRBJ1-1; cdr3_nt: TGCAGTGCCTCCGGGACAGGGAACACTGAAGCTTTCTTT; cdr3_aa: CSASGTGNTEAFF
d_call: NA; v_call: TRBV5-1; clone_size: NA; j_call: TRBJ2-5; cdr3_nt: TGCGCCAGCAGCCCCGGACTCAAAGAGACCCAGTACTTC; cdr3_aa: CASSPGLKETQYF
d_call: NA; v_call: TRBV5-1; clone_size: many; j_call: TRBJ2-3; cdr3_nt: TGCGCCAGCAGACTGGACAGTATCACAGATACGCAGTATTTT; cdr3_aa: CASRLDSITDTQYF
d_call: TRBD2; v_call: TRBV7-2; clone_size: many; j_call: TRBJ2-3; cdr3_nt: TGTGCCAGCAGCTCCCCCCCTTGGCGGGAGCGCACAGATACGCAGTATTTT; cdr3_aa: CASSSPPWRERTDTQYF
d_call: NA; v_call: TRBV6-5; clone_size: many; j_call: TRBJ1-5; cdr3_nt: TGTGCCAGCAGTTACAATGAGGGGCAGCCCCAGCATTTT; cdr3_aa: CASSYNEGQPQHF
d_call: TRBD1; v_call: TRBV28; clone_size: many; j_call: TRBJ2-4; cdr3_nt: TGTGCCAGCAGTTTAGGTGTCCCGGACAGGGGGCGCTTTAAGGAAATTGACATTCAGTACTTC; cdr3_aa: CASSLGVPDRGRFKEIDIQYF
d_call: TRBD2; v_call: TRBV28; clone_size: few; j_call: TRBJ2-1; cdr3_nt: TGTGCCAGCGTTCCAGCGGGGGGCAACAATGAGCAGTTCTTC; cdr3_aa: CASVPAGGNNEQFF
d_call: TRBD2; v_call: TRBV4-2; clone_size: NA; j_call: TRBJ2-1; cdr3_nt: TGTGCCAGCAGCCACAGAACTAGCGGGAGTGGCAATGAGCAGTTCTTC; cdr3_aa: CASSHRTSGSGNEQFF
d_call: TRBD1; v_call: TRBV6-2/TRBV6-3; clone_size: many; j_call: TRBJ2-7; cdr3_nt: TGTGCCAGCAGACGAGACAGGGCTAGGTACGAGCAGTACTTC; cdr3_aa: CASRRDRARYEQYF
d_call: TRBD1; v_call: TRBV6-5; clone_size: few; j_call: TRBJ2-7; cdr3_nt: TGTGCCAGCAGGGCTCCGGGACAGGGGCATTCCTACGAGCAGTACTTC; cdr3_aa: CASRAPGQGHSYEQYF
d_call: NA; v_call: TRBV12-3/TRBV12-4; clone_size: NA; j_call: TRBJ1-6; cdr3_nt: TGTGCCAGCAGAATAGGGACGGGAGATAATTCACCCCTCCACTTT; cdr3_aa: CASRIGTGDNSPLHF
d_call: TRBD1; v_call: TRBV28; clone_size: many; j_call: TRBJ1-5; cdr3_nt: TGTGCCAGCAGTCCAGCGACAGGGACCCAGCCCCAGCATTTT; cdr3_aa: CASSPATGTQPQHF
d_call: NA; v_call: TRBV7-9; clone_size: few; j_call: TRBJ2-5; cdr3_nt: TGTGCCAGCAGCTGGGCTAGTTGGGAGACCCAGTACTTC; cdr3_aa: CASSWASWETQYF
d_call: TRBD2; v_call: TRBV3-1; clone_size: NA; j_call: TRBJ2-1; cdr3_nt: TGTGCCAGCAGCTATTCCGGGAGGCGAAACAATGAGCAGTTCTTC; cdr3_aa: CASSYSGRRNNEQFF
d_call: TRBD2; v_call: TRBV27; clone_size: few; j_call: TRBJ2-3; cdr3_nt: TGTGCCAGCAGCCCCGGGGGGGCCACAGATACGCAGTATTTT; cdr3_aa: CASSPGGATDTQYF
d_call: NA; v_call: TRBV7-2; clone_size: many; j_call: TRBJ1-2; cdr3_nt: TGTGCCAGCAGCTTAGACAAGGGCTACTATGGCTACACCTTC; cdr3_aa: CASSLDKGYYGYTF
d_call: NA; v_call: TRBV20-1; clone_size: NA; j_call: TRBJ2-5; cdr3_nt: TGCAGTGCGATCGGTCCGGGAACCCCCTTAGAGACCCAGTACTTC; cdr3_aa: CSAIGPGTPLETQYF
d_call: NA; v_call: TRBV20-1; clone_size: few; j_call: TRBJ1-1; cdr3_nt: TGCAGTGCTAGACATCTGACAGAAGCTTTCTTT; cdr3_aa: CSARHLTEAFF
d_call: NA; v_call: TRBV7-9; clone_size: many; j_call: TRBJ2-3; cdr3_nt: TGTGCCAGCAGCGGCCAGATAGGCGGAGGGACTGGGACGCAGTATTTT; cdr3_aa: CASSGQIGGGTGTQYF
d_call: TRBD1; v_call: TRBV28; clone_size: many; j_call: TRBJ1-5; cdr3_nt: TGTGCCAGCAGTTCCACAGGGGCGGCTCAGCCCCAGCATTTT; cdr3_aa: CASSSTGAAQPQHF
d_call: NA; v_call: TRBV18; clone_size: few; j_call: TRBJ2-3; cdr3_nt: TGTGCCAGCTCACCACCGGGGGTTCAAGATACGCAGTATTTT; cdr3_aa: CASSPPGVQDTQYF
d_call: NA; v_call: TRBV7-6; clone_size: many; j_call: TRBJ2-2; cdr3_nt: TGTGCCAGCAGCTTATCACAAAACGGGGAGCTGTTTTTT; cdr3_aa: CASSLSQNGELFF
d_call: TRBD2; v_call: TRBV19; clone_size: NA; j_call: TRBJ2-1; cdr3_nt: TGTGCCAGTAAAACACTAGCGGGGGAGTGGAATGAGCAGTTCTTC; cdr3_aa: CASKTLAGEWNEQFF
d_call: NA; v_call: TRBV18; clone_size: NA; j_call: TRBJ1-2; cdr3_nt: TGTGCCAGCTCACCGCGGGCAGACACAAACTATGGCTACACCTTC; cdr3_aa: CASSPRADTNYGYTF
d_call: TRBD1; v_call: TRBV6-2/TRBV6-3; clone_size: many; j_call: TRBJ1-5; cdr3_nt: TGTGCCAGCAGTTACTCGGACAGGGGCCCAAATAGCAATCAGCCCCAGCATTTT; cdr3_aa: CASSYSDRGPNSNQPQHF
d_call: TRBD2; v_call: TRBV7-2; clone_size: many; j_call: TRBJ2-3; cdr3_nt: TGTGCCAGCACTTTGATCGGGACTAACACAGATACGCAGTATTTT; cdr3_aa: CASTLIGTNTDTQYF
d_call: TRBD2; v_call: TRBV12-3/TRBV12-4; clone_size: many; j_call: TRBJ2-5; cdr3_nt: TGTGCCAGCAGTTTAAGCGGGAGGTACCAAGAGACCCAGTACTTC; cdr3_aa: CASSLSGRYQETQYF
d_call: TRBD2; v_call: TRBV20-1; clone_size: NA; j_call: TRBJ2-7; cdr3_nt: TGCAGTGCTAGAGAAAGGGTTAGCGGGAGTTACGAGCAGTACTTC; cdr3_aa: CSARERVSGSYEQYF
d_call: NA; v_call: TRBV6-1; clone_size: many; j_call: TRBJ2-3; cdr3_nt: TGTGCCACCGCTGGAGGGGCCATCCGGGGCACAGATACGCAGTATTTT; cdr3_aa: CATAGGAIRGTDTQYF
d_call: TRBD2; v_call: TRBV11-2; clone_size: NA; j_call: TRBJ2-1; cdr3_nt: TGTGCCAGCAGCCATACTAGCGGGAGAGGTAATGAGCAGTTCTTC; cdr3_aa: CASSHTSGRGNEQFF
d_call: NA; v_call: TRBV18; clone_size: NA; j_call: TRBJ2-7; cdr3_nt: TGTGCCAGCCCACCGGGACGGGACTACGAGCAGTACTTC; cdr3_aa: CASPPGRDYEQYF
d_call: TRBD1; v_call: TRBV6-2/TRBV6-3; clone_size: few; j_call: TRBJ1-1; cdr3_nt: TGTGCCAGCAGTTACTCCGGCAGGGGGCTTTTGAACACTGAAGCTTTCTTT; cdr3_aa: CASSYSGRGLLNTEAFF
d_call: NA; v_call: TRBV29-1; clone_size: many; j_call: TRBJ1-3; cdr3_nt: TGCAGCGTTTCGTCCTACGCCGGGACGCAAGGTGACACCATATATTTT; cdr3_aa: CSVSSYAGTQGDTIYF
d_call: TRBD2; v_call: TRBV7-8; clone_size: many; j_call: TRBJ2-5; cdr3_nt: TGTGCCAGCAGCCAAAGGAGCGGGGGGGTAGAGACCCAGTACTTC; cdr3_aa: CASSQRSGGVETQYF